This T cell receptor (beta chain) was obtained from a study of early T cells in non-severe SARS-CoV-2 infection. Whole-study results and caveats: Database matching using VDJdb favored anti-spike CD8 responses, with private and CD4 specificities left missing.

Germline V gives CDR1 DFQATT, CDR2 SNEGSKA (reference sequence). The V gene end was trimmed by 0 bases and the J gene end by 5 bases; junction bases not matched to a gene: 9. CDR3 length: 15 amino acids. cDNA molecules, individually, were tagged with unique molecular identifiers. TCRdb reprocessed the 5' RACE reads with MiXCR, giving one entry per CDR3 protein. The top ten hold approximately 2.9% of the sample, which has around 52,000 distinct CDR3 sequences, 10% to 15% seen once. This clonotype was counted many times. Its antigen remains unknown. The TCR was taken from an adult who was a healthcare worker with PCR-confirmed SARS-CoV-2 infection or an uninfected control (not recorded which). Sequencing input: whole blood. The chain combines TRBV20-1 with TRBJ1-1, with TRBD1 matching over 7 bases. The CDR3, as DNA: TGCAGTGCTAGAGATCCCCGACAGGGAGGTACTGAAGCTTTCTTT. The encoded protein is CSARDPRQGGTEAFF.